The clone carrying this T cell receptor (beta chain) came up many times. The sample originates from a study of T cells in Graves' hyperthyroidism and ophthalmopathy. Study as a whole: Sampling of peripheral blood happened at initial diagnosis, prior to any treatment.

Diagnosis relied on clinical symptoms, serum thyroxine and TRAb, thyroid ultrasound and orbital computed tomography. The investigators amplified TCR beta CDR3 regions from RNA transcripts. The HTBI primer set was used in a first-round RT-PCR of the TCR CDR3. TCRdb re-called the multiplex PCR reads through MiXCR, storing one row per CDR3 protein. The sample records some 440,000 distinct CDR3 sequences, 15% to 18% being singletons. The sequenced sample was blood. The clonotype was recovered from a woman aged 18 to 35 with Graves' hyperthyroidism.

In DNA, the CDR3 is TGTGCCAGCAGGCACGGACTAAGCGGCTACACCTTC. Its protein product is CASRHGLSGYTF. The chain employs TRBV3-1 and TRBJ1-2; no definite D call. CDR3 length: 12 residues. Germline V CDR1 and CDR2: LGHDT, YNNKEL (reference sequence). Trimming pared 6 bases from V and 8 bases from J, leaving 13 bases between.